The 23 T cell receptor beta chains reported below all come from one sample, sequenced in a study of cytomegalovirus exposure and HLA in healthy donors. Both 60 Vbeta primers and 13 Jbeta primers went into the PCR. Sequenced by immunoSEQ multiplex PCR; TCRdb stores in-frame clones only, minus some. The data contain 150,000 to 200,000 clones, over 60% of them singletons. Sample: PBMCs. The receptors derive from a woman aged 40 to 55 in good health and CMV-seronegative.

This chain links TRBV4-1 with TRBJ2-5; a possible D gene is TRBD2 (6 bases). This CDR3 region has 15 residues. V shed 2 bases and J shed 4 bases, with 14 bases lying between them. Germline assignment: CDR1 MGHRA and CDR2 YSYEKL. As DNA, the CDR3 is TGCGCCAGCAGCCAATTCTCAGCGGGTCGAGAGACCCAGTACTTC. This gives the protein CASSQFSAGRETQYF.

The genes are TRBV5-1 and TRBJ1-1; TRBD1 matches 9 bases. CDR3 size: 15 residues. CDR1 is SGHRS and CDR2 is YFSETQ in the germline V gene. Trimming took 4 bases from V and 4 from J; bases not matched to a gene: 8. Here the CDR3 reads CASSVGTGSVTEAFF. CDR3 DNA: TGCGCCAGCAGCGTGGGGACAGGGTCGGTCACTGAAGCTTTCTTT.

The chain employs TRBV19 and TRBJ2-1, with 7 nucleotides matching TRBD1. With 4 bases clipped from V and 0 bases from J, the junction kept 6 bases outside the gene matches. Germline V lookup: CDR1 LNHDA, CDR2 SQIVND (reference sequence). The CDR3 extends over 16 amino acids. CDR3 protein: CASSSQTGSSYNEQFF. The CDR3, as DNA: TGTGCCAGTAGTAGCCAGACAGGGAGCTCCTACAATGAGCAGTTCTTC.

The J gene is TRBJ2-7, the V gene TRBV19; 7 nucleotides line up with TRBD1. V shed 2 bases and J 5 bases; nucleotides not matched to a gene: 6. The CDR3 sequence is 14 residues long. Germline values: CDR1 LNHDA, CDR2 SQIVND (reference sequence). This CDR3 reads CASSITGDRHEQYF. The CDR3 coding sequence is TGTGCCAGTAGTATAACAGGGGACCGTCACGAGCAGTACTTC.

The CDR3 coding sequence is TGTGCCAGCAGCGTAGTGAGGGGACAGGGGGAGAATGAGCAGTTCTTC. The encoded protein is CASSVVRGQGENEQFF. The chain uses TRBV9 and TRBJ2-1; 11 bases map to TRBD1. CDR1 is SGDLS and CDR2 is YYNGEE in the germline V gene. J gave up 7 bases and V 0 bases, and 6 bases lay outside the gene matches. This CDR3 has 16 amino acids.

Concerning this clone itself: One end of the junction is discordant with germline, which a read error may explain. The chain recombines TRBV6-1 with TRBJ1-3; the D is unclear. Germline loops: CDR1 MNHNS, CDR2 SASEGT. The CDR3 totals 14 residues. The CDR3 bases are TGTGCCAGCACTGAACAGCGCTCTGGAAACACCATATATTTT. It codes for CASTEQRSGNTIYF.

This chain joins TRBV4-1 and TRBJ2-3; a possible D gene is TRBD2 (6 bases). The V end was cut by 0 bases, the J end by 2 bases, with 24 bases between. The V gene's germline CDR1 is MGHRA and CDR2 YSYEKL. The CDR3 contains 20 residues. CDR3 loop: CASSQESVGSYSGLTDTQYF. The CDR3 nucleotides are TGCGCCAGCAGCCAAGAGAGTGTCGGCTCGTATAGCGGCCTCACAGATACGCAGTATTTT.

This clone has more than one count but fewer than ten. The V call is TRBV5-5, the J call TRBJ1-2, with D unclear. The V and J ends lost 6 bases and 7 bases respectively, with 16 bases between them. Germline CDR1 and CDR2: SGHKS and YYEKEE (reference sequence). CDR3 size: 13 residues. CDR3 bases: TGTGCCAGCACCCTTAACGTGGTGGCTGGCTACACCTTC. This encodes CASTLNVVAGYTF. Full variable domain (rest looked up from reference TRBV5-5 and TRBJ1-2): DAGVTQSPTHLIKTRGQQVTLRCSPISGHKSVSWYQQVLGQGPQFIFQYYEKEERGRGNFPDRFSARQFPNYSSELNVNALLLGDSALYLCASTLNVVAGYTFGSGTRLTVV.

This clone was found once. The CDR3 DNA follows: TGCGCCAGCAGCGCGGGGGGGGACACTGAAGCTTTCTTT. Residues: CASSAGGDTEAFF. V is TRBV5-1 and J is TRBJ1-1; weak D call: TRBD1 (5 bases). V lost 4 bases, J lost 3 bases, and 10 bases lay in between. Germline V gene sequence: CDR1 SGHRS, CDR2 YFSETQ. The CDR3 consists of 13 residues. The full variable domain, with the rest looked up from reference TRBV5-1 and TRBJ1-1, is KAGVTQTPRYLIKTRGQQVTLSCSPISGHRSVSWYQQTPGQGLQFLFEYFSETQRNKGNFPGRFSGRQFSNSRSEMNVSTLELGDSALYLCASSAGGDTEAFFGQGTRLTVV.

This clone was detected once. The chain recombines TRBV12-5 with TRBJ2-7; 9 nucleotides line up with TRBD1. V dropped 0 bases and J dropped 1; count of bases not matched to a gene: 7. This CDR3 spans 17 amino acids. Germline CDR1 reads LGHNT; CDR2 reads FRNRAP. Here the CDR3 DNA reads TGTGCTAGTGGTTTGGTCCTGACAGGGGGGAAATCCTACGAGCAGTACTTC. Amino acid sequence: CASGLVLTGGKSYEQYF.

V usage is TRBV19 and J usage is TRBJ2-7, with a possible D match to TRBD1 (8 bases). The V end lost 3 bases, the J end lost 5 bases, and 17 bases lay between the germline ends. The V gene's germline CDR1 is LNHDA and CDR2 SQIVND (reference sequence). The CDR3 sequence is 15 residues long. The CDR3 nucleotides are TGTGCCAGTAGTATCCCCCGACAGGGGAGGGACGAGCAGTACTTC. This codes for CASSIPRQGRDEQYF.

This clone turned up a few times. The chain carries TRBV11-3 and TRBJ1-2; a possible D gene is TRBD1 (5 bases). V lost 1 base, J lost 4 bases, and 7 bases lay in between. The V gene's germline CDR1 is SGHNT and CDR2 YENEEA. The length of the CDR3 is 13 residues. CDR3 bases: TGTGCCAGCAGCTTAGGCGACAGCTATGGCTACACCTTC. Its protein product is CASSLGDSYGYTF.

The chain combines TRBV9 with TRBJ2-1, with a tentative D call TRBD1 (6 bases). Germline CDR1 SGDLS, CDR2 YYNGEE. V lost 0 bases and J lost 6, with 16 bases in between. The CDR3 is 16 residues long. The CDR3 reads CASSVVSGTPLNEQFF. The CDR3 nucleotides are TGTGCCAGCAGCGTAGTGTCAGGGACACCGCTCAATGAGCAGTTCTTC.

The rearrangement links TRBV7-9 to TRBJ1-4; 7 bases are a match to TRBD1. The CDR3 is made up of 17 amino acids. Looked up from germline, CDR1 is SEHNR and CDR2 is FQNEAQ (reference sequence). Trimming cost V 5 bases and J 3 bases; bases outside gene matches: 12. Written as DNA, the CDR3 is TGTGCCAGCAGCCCATTGGCAGGGGGGCTTTCTAATGAAAAACTGTTTTTT. It is translated as CASSPLAGGLSNEKLFF. Complete variable domain (other parts from reference TRBV7-9 and TRBJ1-4): DTGVSQNPRHKITKRGQNVTFRCDPISEHNRLYWYRQTLGQGPEFLTYFQNEAQLEKSRLLSDRFSAERPKGSFSTLEIQRTEQGDSAMYLCASSPLAGGLSNEKLFFGSGTQLSVL.

The chain carries TRBV6-5 and TRBJ1-2, with a weak D call TRBD1 (6 bases). This CDR3 has 12 residues. V was clipped by 9 bases and J by 4 bases, with 12 bases between them. Per germline, CDR1 MNHEY and CDR2 SVGAGI. DNA of the CDR3: TGTGCCAGTTCATCAGGGGTCTATGGCTACACCTTC. As protein: CASSSGVYGYTF.

This clone was counted a few times. The chain is built from TRBV5-6 and TRBJ2-7, with 10 bases identical to TRBD2. V shed 2 bases, J shed 5 bases, and the junction held 7 bases outside the gene matches. Germline V lookup: CDR1 SGHDT, CDR2 YYEEEE. The CDR3 totals 15 residues. The chain's CDR3 is CASSFLLLAGNEQYF. CDR3 sequence (DNA): TGTGCCAGCAGCTTCCTCTTACTAGCGGGAAACGAGCAGTACTTC. Supplemented by reference TRBV5-6 and TRBJ2-7, the full variable domain reads DAGVTQSPTHLIKTRGQQVTLRCSPKSGHDTVSWYQQALGQGPQFIFQYYEEEERQRGNFPDRFSGHQFPNYSSELNVNALLLGDSALYLCASSFLLLAGNEQYFGPGTRLTVT.

The V and J genes are TRBV21-1 and TRBJ2-7; TRBD2 is the table's D call, not checked against the DNA. TRBV21-1 is reported as a pseudogene. CDR3 size: 13 residues. The CDR3 spells CASSPGTSGSWYV. The CDR3 DNA sequence: TGTGCCAGCAGCCCCGGGACTAGCGGGTCATGGTACGTC.

The chain has TRBV29-1 and TRBJ2-7; 7 nucleotides match TRBD2. The CDR3 consists of 13 residues. The V segment lost 6 bases and the J segment 5 bases; nucleotides outside the gene matches: 10. CDR1 and CDR2 from the germline V gene are SQVTM and ANQGSEA. CDR3 in DNA: TGCAGCGTATTGATCAGCGGGAAGGACGAGCAGTACGTC. Protein sequence: CSVLISGKDEQYV.

This clone was seen a single time. The chain carries TRBV20-1 and TRBJ1-1; a weak D match, TRBD1 (6 bases). V was trimmed by 4 bases and J by 11 bases, leaving 14 bases between them. Germline-derived CDR1 and CDR2 are DFQATT and SNEGSKA (reference sequence). CDR3 size: 11 residues. CDR3 DNA: TGCAGTGCTACTACAGGCCAGGGGGCTTTCTTT. Translating gives CSATTGQGAFF.

The chain is built from TRBV6-1 and TRBJ2-7, with a possible D match to TRBD2 (7 bases). The CDR3 is 12 amino acids. Per germline, CDR1 MNHNS and CDR2 SASEGT. V lost 10 bases and J lost 7, with 17 bases in between. The CDR3 is CANGEGVGEQYF. The CDR3 DNA reads TGTGCCAATGGGGAGGGGGTGGGTGAGCAGTACTTC.

The CDR3 DNA reads TGCGCCAGCAGCTTGGGCCTAGCGGGAGGCGAGCAGTTCTTC. Translation gives CASSLGLAGGEQFF. The chain combines TRBV5-1 with TRBJ2-1, with 11 bases matching TRBD2. The CDR3 extends over 14 amino acids. Germline trimming cut 0 bases from V and 10 bases from J; bases unmatched to any gene: 3. Germline values: CDR1 SGHRS, CDR2 YFSETQ.

This chain connects TRBV27 to TRBJ1-6; weak D call: TRBD1 (5 bases). Between the trimmed V and J ends, which lost 5 bases and 5 bases, there was a span of 16 bases. Germline-derived CDR1 and CDR2 are MNHEY and SMNVEV (reference sequence). This CDR3 region has 16 residues. The CDR3 DNA reads as TGTGCCAGCAGTGTATATGGCAGGGCCGATAATTCACCCCTCCACTTT. Translated: CASSVYGRADNSPLHF.

The rearrangement joins TRBV11-2 to TRBJ2-7; 7 nucleotides line up with TRBD1. Germline V gives CDR1 SGHAT, CDR2 FQNNGV. This CDR3 contains 15 residues. Losses at the gene ends were 3 bases for V and 1 base for J; bases not matched to a gene: 6. CDR3 protein: CASSLGQSPSYEQYV. CDR3 in DNA: TGTGCCAGCAGCTTGGGACAGAGTCCATCCTACGAGCAGTACGTC.